This T cell receptor beta chain was profiled in a study of long-term antiretroviral therapy in people with HIV. General observations from the study: Clonal populations expanded prior to ART predominated within the repertoire at all time points.

immunoSEQ v3.0 was run at survey level. TCRdb's table, derived via immunoSEQ multiplex PCR, lists solely in-frame clones and lacks some. Of 30,000 to 40,000 clones detected, about four fifths appear once; the ten largest clones hold roughly 7.9%. A single count supports this clone. Its antigen is unknown. Trimming took 3 bases from V and 3 from J, leaving 12 bases between them. Germline assignment: CDR1 MNHEY and CDR2 SMNVEV (reference sequence). The CDR3 extends over 14 amino acids. V usage is TRBV27 and J usage is TRBJ2-7, with D possibly matching TRBD1 (6 bases). Specimen: unsorted PBMCs, collected 0.4 years before starting antiretroviral therapy. The clonotype originates from a man between 18 and 29 years old with HIV. The CDR3 DNA is TGTGCCAGCAGTTTCAGGGGTGGGATCTACGAGCAGTACTTC. Amino acid sequence: CASSFRGGIYEQYF.